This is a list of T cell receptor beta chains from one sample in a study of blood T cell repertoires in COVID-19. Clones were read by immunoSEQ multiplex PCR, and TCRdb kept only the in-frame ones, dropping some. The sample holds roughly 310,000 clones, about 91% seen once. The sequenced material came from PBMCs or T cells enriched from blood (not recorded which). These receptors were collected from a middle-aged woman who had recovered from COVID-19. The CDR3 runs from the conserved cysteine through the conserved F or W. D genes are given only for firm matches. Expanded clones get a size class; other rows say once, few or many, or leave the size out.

CDR3nt: TGTGCCAGCAGCCAAGACAAAGATGGCACTGAAGCTTTCTTT
CDR3aa: CASSQDKDGTEAFF
abundance: -
j_gene: TRBJ1-1
d_gene: -
v_gene: TRBV21-1

CDR3nt: TGTGCCAGCACTATGACTAGCGGGGGGCTATTCGCGCAGTATTTT
CDR3aa: CASTMTSGGLFAQYF
abundance: -
j_gene: TRBJ2-3
d_gene: TRBD2
v_gene: TRBV2

CDR3nt: TGTGCCAGCAGCCAATTCGTAATGAACACTGAAGCTTTCTTT
CDR3aa: CASSQFVMNTEAFF
abundance: once
j_gene: TRBJ1-1
d_gene: -
v_gene: TRBV3-1/TRBV3-2

CDR3nt: TGTGCCAGCGTCCCGGGACAGGGTTCAGCTAATGAAAAACTGTTTTTT
CDR3aa: CASVPGQGSANEKLFF
abundance: few
j_gene: TRBJ1-4
d_gene: TRBD1
v_gene: TRBV2

CDR3nt: TGTGCCAGCAGCTTTCCCAGGGCTCCGGGGCAGTATTTT
CDR3aa: CASSFPRAPGQYF
abundance: once
j_gene: TRBJ2-3
d_gene: -
v_gene: TRBV7-9

CDR3nt: TGTGCCAGCAGCGGAGGGGGCGCGGGACAGCCCCAGCATTTT
CDR3aa: CASSGGGAGQPQHF
abundance: -
j_gene: TRBJ1-5
d_gene: TRBD1
v_gene: TRBV25-1

CDR3nt: TGTGCCAGTAGTCCCGGGGGGGGTTATGGCTACACCTTC
CDR3aa: CASSPGGGYGYTF
abundance: -
j_gene: TRBJ1-2
d_gene: -
v_gene: TRBV19

CDR3nt: TGTGCCAGCAGAACAACCAGGGGGACTGAAGCTTTCTTT
CDR3aa: CASRTTRGTEAFF
abundance: many
j_gene: TRBJ1-1
d_gene: TRBD1
v_gene: TRBV7-9

CDR3nt: TGTGCCAGCACTCCGGACAGGAACTATGGCTACACCTTC
CDR3aa: CASTPDRNYGYTF
abundance: -
j_gene: TRBJ1-2
d_gene: TRBD1
v_gene: TRBV28

CDR3nt: TGTGCCAGCTCACCACCGACAGGGAGGAACACCGGGGAGCTGTTTTTT
CDR3aa: CASSPPTGRNTGELFF
abundance: -
j_gene: TRBJ2-2
d_gene: TRBD1
v_gene: TRBV18